In its sample, the clone carrying this T cell receptor (beta chain) ranks as medium-sized. Per germline, CDR1 SQVTM and CDR2 ANQGSEA. Trimming removed 6 bases at V and 8 bases at J, with 19 bases between. CDR3 length: 13 residues. TCRdb called the reads again in MiXCR, with one record for every CDR3 protein. Seen here are over 14,000 distinct CDR3 sequences, around 34% observed once, and the top ten hold 15% to 20%. The chain is built from TRBV29-1 and TRBJ1-1; tentatively, D is TRBD1 (5 bases). What was sequenced was blood. The receptor's source is a human donor. CDR3 sequence (DNA): TGCAGCGTGGTAAAGGGCGACAGCCCGGAAGCTTTCTTT. It encodes CSVVKGDSPEAFF.